The T cell receptor beta chain under discussion was sequenced for a study of T cell responses to AZD1222 COVID-19 vaccine. Study-wide findings and caveats: There were vaccine-associated CD4 TCRs across spike, dominant at 160-218 and 743-854. The number of AZD1222 recipients seropositive at baseline was only five or six. Rises in breadth and depth of Spike-specific TCRs came after two AZD1222 doses.

To note about this clone: Its antigen is unknown.

Sequencing was performed with immunoSEQ multiplex PCR; in TCRdb, only in-frame clones are kept and a portion is missing. The sample carries 50,000 to 85,000 clones, 79% recorded once. The sample in question was peripheral blood, obtained on day 0 of MenACWY control vaccination. The receptor was isolated from an adult in good health.

In DNA form, the CDR3 reads TGCGCCAGCAGCTTGGCCCATCCATCGACAGTTAACTATGGCTACACCTTC. This encodes CASSLAHPSTVNYGYTF. This sequence joins TRBV5-1 and TRBJ1-2, with D tentatively TRBD1 (5 bases). V lost 0 bases and J 1 base, leaving 16 bases between the germline ends. The CDR3 has 17 amino acids. The germline V gene has CDR1 SGHRS and CDR2 YFSETQ. The whole variable domain, filled in from reference TRBV5-1 and TRBJ1-2, reads KAGVTQTPRYLIKTRGQQVTLSCSPISGHRSVSWYQQTPGQGLQFLFEYFSETQRNKGNFPGRFSGRQFSNSRSEMNVSTLELGDSALYLCASSLAHPSTVNYGYTFGSGTRLTVV.